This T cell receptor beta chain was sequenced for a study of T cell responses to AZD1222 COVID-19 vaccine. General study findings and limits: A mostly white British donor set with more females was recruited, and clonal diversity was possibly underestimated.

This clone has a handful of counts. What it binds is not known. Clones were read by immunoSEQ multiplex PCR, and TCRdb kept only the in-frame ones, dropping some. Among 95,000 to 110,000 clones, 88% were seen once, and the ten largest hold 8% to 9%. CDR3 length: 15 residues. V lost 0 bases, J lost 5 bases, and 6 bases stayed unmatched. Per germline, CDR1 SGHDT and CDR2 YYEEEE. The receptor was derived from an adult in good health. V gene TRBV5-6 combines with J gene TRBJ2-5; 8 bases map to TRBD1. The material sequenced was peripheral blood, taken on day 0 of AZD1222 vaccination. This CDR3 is CASSLVAGGLETQYF. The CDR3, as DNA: TGTGCCAGCAGCTTGGTAGCAGGGGGCCTGGAGACCCAGTACTTC. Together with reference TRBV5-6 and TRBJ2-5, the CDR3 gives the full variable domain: DAGVTQSPTHLIKTRGQQVTLRCSPKSGHDTVSWYQQALGQGPQFIFQYYEEEERQRGNFPDRFSGHQFPNYSSELNVNALLLGDSALYLCASSLVAGGLETQYFGPGTRLLVL.